This T cell receptor (beta chain) originates from a study of blood T cell repertoires in COVID-19. About the study: From T cells, B-cell-depleted T cells, or PBMCs came the material, which was cDNA or gDNA.

The CDR3 sequence is 16 residues long. Trimming shortened V by 8 bases and J by 4 bases, and 21 bases separated the two germline ends. Produced via immunoSEQ multiplex PCR; TCRdb's table is partial and in-frame only. The table lists about 100,000 clones, 75% to 95% of them singletons, with approximately 1.3% in the top ten. This TCR derives from a woman aged 25 to 39 with acute or convalescent COVID-19. The chain recombines TRBV23-1 with TRBJ1-5; a weak D match, TRBD1 (6 bases). TRBV23-1 carries the ORF label, with uncertain function. Sequencing used peripheral blood. In nucleotides, the CDR3 is TGCGCCAGCCGGGGCAACAGGGTCGGAGGAAATCAGCCCCAGCATTTT. Translated, it gives CASRGNRVGGNQPQHF.